These 15 T cell receptor beta chains were sequenced from one sample in a study of cytomegalovirus exposure and HLA in healthy donors. With 60 Vbeta and 13 Jbeta primers, the PCR was carried out. Profiling relied on immunoSEQ multiplex PCR, and the TCRdb table lists in-frame clones only, not all of them. Of 150,000 to 200,000 clones listed, approximately 85% were seen once; the top ten hold about 2.5%. Sample: PBMCs. Every receptor here comes from a woman aged 45-65 years in good health and CMV-seronegative.

V and J are TRBV6-5 and TRBJ1-3, with D tentatively TRBD1 (6 bases). The CDR3 runs to 16 residues. The germline V gene encodes CDR1 MNHEY and CDR2 SVGAGI. The ends were cut back, 4 bases at V and 0 bases at J, with 13 bases in the middle. This CDR3 reads CASSSPTGSSGNTIYF. The CDR3 coding sequence is TGTGCCAGCAGTTCCCCGACAGGCAGCTCTGGAAACACCATATATTTT.

The V gene is TRBV28, the J gene TRBJ1-3; D gene ambiguous. V was shortened by 6 bases and J by 10 bases, with 13 bases between the two germline ends. The length of the CDR3 is 12 residues. Germline-derived CDR1 and CDR2 are MDHEN and SYDVKM. CDR3 nucleotide sequence: TGTGCCAGCAGCCCCCCCACAAAAACCATATATTTT. Its translation: CASSPPTKTIYF.

The chain combines TRBV6-1 with TRBJ2-7; 10 bases agree with TRBD2. J was trimmed by 3 bases and V by 7 bases; bases with no gene match: 9. Germline V gene lookup returns CDR1 MNHNS and CDR2 SASEGT. The CDR3 has 15 amino acids. The CDR3 bases are TGTGCCAGCACCCCGGCCGGGACTAGCGACTACGAGCAGTACTTC. Protein sequence: CASTPAGTSDYEQYF.

This clone has a handful of counts. The genes are TRBV28 and TRBJ1-2; D is undetermined. Germline V gene sequence: CDR1 MDHEN, CDR2 SYDVKM. The germline V and J ends were trimmed by 6 bases and 0 bases, with 5 bases remaining between them. The CDR3 runs 12 residues. The CDR3 DNA is TGTGCCAGCAGCAGGACTAACTATGGCTACACCTTC. Protein product: CASSRTNYGYTF.

The V gene is TRBV27, the J gene TRBJ1-1; D gene unclear. The CDR3 length is 14 residues. The germline V gene has CDR1 MNHEY and CDR2 SMNVEV (reference sequence). The germline V and J ends were trimmed by 5 bases and 3 bases, with 13 bases remaining between them. CDR3 bases: TGTGCCAGCAGTGACCGGCTTGGGCACACTGAAGCTTTCTTT. This encodes CASSDRLGHTEAFF.

V usage is TRBV7-2 and J usage is TRBJ1-5; D gene uncertain. CDR1 is SGHTA, CDR2 FQGNSA, per germline. V lost 6 bases, J lost 5 bases, and 17 bases lay in between. This CDR3 is 15 amino acids long. As DNA, the CDR3 is TGTGCCAGCAGGCCGAGGGCAGGACCGGATCAGCCCCAGCATTTT. As protein: CASRPRAGPDQPQHF.

V usage is TRBV6-1 and J usage is TRBJ2-3, with a tentative D call TRBD1 (6 bases). The CDR3 covers 16 residues. The V end was cut by 4 bases, the J end by 6 bases, with 20 bases between. Germline V gives CDR1 MNHNS, CDR2 SASEGT. Here the CDR3 reads CASSGSLGARSDTQYF. The CDR3 nucleotides are TGTGCCAGCAGTGGGTCCCTGGGGGCCCGGTCGGATACGCAGTATTTT.

The chain joins TRBV10-1 to TRBJ2-2; 8 nucleotides match TRBD1. This CDR3 region has 15 residues. Germline V gives CDR1 WNHNN, CDR2 SYGVQD (reference sequence). J was trimmed by 4 bases and V by 7 bases; bases with no gene match: 8. In nucleotides, the CDR3 is TGCGCCAGCAAACCAAGGACAGGGTCCACCGGGGAGCTGTTTTTT. Its translation is CASKPRTGSTGELFF.

The chain uses TRBV4-1 and TRBJ1-5; tentative D call: TRBD1 (6 bases). V dropped 3 bases and J dropped 6 bases, with 9 bases sitting between them. Germline CDR1 is MGHRA and CDR2 is YSYEKL. The CDR3 is made up of 13 amino acids. CDR3 amino acids: CASSQGAGQPQHF. The CDR3 nucleotides are TGCGCCAGCAGCCAGGGGGCCGGTCAGCCCCAGCATTTT.

This chain joins TRBV11-3 and TRBJ1-2; D remains unclear. The germline CDR1 and CDR2 sequences are SGHNT and YENEEA. The CDR3 has 11 amino acids. V was trimmed by 3 bases and J by 8 bases, leaving 7 bases between them. CDR3 in amino acids: CASSLAVGYTF. The DNA for the CDR3 is TGTGCCAGCAGCTTGGCTGTGGGCTACACCTTC.

This clone was seen a handful of times. This chain connects TRBV6-1 to TRBJ1-1, with unresolved D. Germline V gives CDR1 MNHNS, CDR2 SASEGT. Trimming left V 6 bases short and J 0 bases short, with 8 bases between. The CDR3 consists of 13 residues. CDR3 region: CASRLELNTEAFF. As DNA, the CDR3 is TGTGCCAGCAGGTTAGAATTGAACACTGAAGCTTTCTTT.

This clone was observed once. This chain connects TRBV7-8 to TRBJ2-3; 8 bases map to TRBD1. The CDR3 is 16 residues long. In germline, CDR1 is SGHVS, CDR2 FQNEAQ. The ends lost 5 bases at V and 1 base at J; junction bases unmatched: 8. The DNA of the CDR3 is TGTGCCAGCAGCCTGACAGGGGTACCCCGCACAGATACGCAGTATTTT. This gives the protein CASSLTGVPRTDTQYF.

The chain joins TRBV4-1 to TRBJ2-7, with TRBD2 identical over 14 bases. CDR1 and CDR2 (germline): MGHRA, YSYEKL. The junction had 11 bases not matched to a gene; V was cut back by 5 bases and J by 5 bases. The CDR3 runs to 17 residues. CDR3 residues: CASSYTVGTSGSNEQYF. CDR3 nucleotides: TGCGCCAGCAGCTATACCGTAGGGACTAGCGGGAGCAACGAGCAGTACTTC.

The J gene is TRBJ2-2, the V gene TRBV5-6; TRBD2 might be the D (5 bases). The germline V gene has CDR1 SGHDT and CDR2 YYEEEE. The CDR3 consists of 13 residues. Trimming cost V 0 bases and J 8 bases, with 8 bases left between them. Here the CDR3 DNA reads TGTGCCAGCAGCTTGGGGGAGTTGGGGGAGCTGTTTTTT. Its protein is CASSLGELGELFF.

This chain connects TRBV19 to TRBJ2-7; the D gene is possibly TRBD1 (6 bases). The CDR3 spans 14 residues. The ends were cut back, 1 base at V and 5 bases at J, with 12 bases in the middle. In germline, CDR1 is LNHDA, CDR2 SQIVND (reference sequence). The CDR3 nucleotides read TGTGCCAGTAGTATAGCACAGGGTTTCGACGAGCAGTACTTC. Translating it yields CASSIAQGFDEQYF.